The rows below give T cell receptor beta chains drawn from one sample of a study of T cells in Graves' hyperthyroidism and ophthalmopathy. Each CDR3 protein is one row after TCRdb ran MiXCR on the multiplex PCR reads. The sample consists of about 300,000 distinct CDR3 sequences, approximately 18% of them appearing once. What was sequenced was blood. The source of these receptors is a man aged 50 to 59 with Graves' ophthalmopathy. The CDR3 runs from the conserved cysteine through the conserved F or W. D genes are given only for firm matches. The size field is filled for only some rows; it gives once, few, many or a size class.

clone_size | d_call | cdr3_length | j_call | v_call | cdr3_nt | cdr3_aa
many | TRBD1 | 16 | TRBJ1-1 | TRBV30 | TGTGCCTGGAGTGTATGGACAGGGGGCACTTACACTGAAGCTTTCTTT | CAWSVWTGGTYTEAFF
many | . | 13 | TRBJ1-1 | TRBV18 | TGTGCCAGCTCATCAAACCAGAACACTGAAGCTTTCTTT | CASSSNQNTEAFF
. | TRBD1 | 16 | TRBJ1-6 | TRBV7-6 | TGTGCCAGCAGCCTTAAAGGGGACAGGATAAATTCACCCCTCCACTTT | CASSLKGDRINSPLHF
few | . | 15 | TRBJ2-1 | TRBV20-1 | TGCAGTGCTCGTACAGGGAGTATTTTGATACATGAGCAGTTCTTC | CSARTGSILIHEQFF
. | . | 16 | TRBJ2-6 | TRBV6-1 | TGTGCCAGCAGGATGACGGGGGCATCTGGGGCCAACGTCCTGACTTTC | CASRMTGASGANVLTF
many | . | 15 | TRBJ2-3 | TRBV11-2 | TGTGCCAGCAGCTTATTTAGGTGGGGAACAGATACGCAGTATTTT | CASSLFRWGTDTQYF
few | TRBD1 | 16 | TRBJ1-4 | TRBV24-1 | TGTGCCACCAGTGACCCTCCCGGGACAGGGGCGGAAAAACTGTTTTTT | CATSDPPGTGAEKLFF
many | . | 13 | TRBJ2-1 | TRBV5-1 | TGCGCCAGCAGCGATAGCGGATACAATGAGCAGTTCTTC | CASSDSGYNEQFF
. | . | 16 | TRBJ2-3 | TRBV10-3 | TGTGCCATCAATCCCAGGGAGGCGGAGAGCACAGATACGCAGTATTTT | CAINPREAESTDTQYF
once | TRBD1 | 17 | TRBJ1-3 | TRBV10-3 | TGTGCCACTAATCCTGGGACAGGGATATCATCTGGAAACACCATATATTTT | CATNPGTGISSGNTIYF
many | . | 14 | TRBJ1-4 | TRBV5-1 | TGCGCCAGCAGTTTCTGGGGGGGGTCGGAAAAACTGTTTTTT | CASSFWGGSEKLFF
. | . | 13 | TRBJ1-5 | TRBV12-3/TRBV12-4 | TGTGCCAGCTCTCGTGCAGTCGATCAGCCCCAGCATTTT | CASSRAVDQPQHF
many | . | 14 | TRBJ1-2 | TRBV7-9 | TGTGCCAGCAGCCCCCGGAGCCCCCTCTATGGCTACACCTTC | CASSPRSPLYGYTF
few | . | 17 | TRBJ1-3 | TRBV30 | TGTGCCTGGAATGCTCTTCCGACAGGCGCCTCTGGAAACACCATATATTTT | CAWNALPTGASGNTIYF
. | . | 15 | TRBJ2-3 | TRBV6-4 | TGTGCCAGCAGTGACGAGGGAGGGGGAGGAGATACGCAGTATTTT | CASSDEGGGGDTQYF
many | . | 16 | TRBJ1-1 | TRBV6-6 | TGTGCCAGCAGTTACTCTCACGGAACCGCGAACACTGAAGCTTTCTTT | CASSYSHGTANTEAFF
. | TRBD2 | 15 | TRBJ2-7 | TRBV12-3/TRBV12-4 | TGTGCCAGCAACCTAGCGGGAGGGAGCGCCTTCGAGCAGTACTTC | CASNLAGGSAFEQYF
. | TRBD1 | 13 | TRBJ1-1 | TRBV6-1 | TGTGCCCAAAGAAAGGGGGCATTCACTGAAGCTTTCTTT | CAQRKGAFTEAFF
many | . | 12 | TRBJ1-2 | TRBV20-1 | TGCAGTGCCGCAAGGGGAACCGATGGCTACACCTTC | CSAARGTDGYTF
many | TRBD1 | 15 | TRBJ1-2 | TRBV28 | TGTGCCAGCAGGCCCCAGGGACAGGGAAACTATGGCTACACCTTC | CASRPQGQGNYGYTF
many | . | 14 | TRBJ1-1 | TRBV11-2 | TGTGCCAGCAGCCCGAGGGGGGGGGGCGCTGAAGCTTTCTTT | CASSPRGGGAEAFF
few | TRBD2 | 18 | TRBJ2-5 | TRBV5-1 | TGCGCCAGCAGCCTCGGGACTAGCGGGCGAACACCTCAAGAGACCCAGTACTTC | CASSLGTSGRTPQETQYF
. | . | 14 | TRBJ2-3 | TRBV5-4 | TGTGCCAGCAGCCTCCGGCGGGCATCAGATACGCAGTATTTT | CASSLRRASDTQYF